Each of the 21 T cell receptor beta chains below was sequenced from the same sample in a study of OX40 agonist ivuxolimab in advanced cancers. Clones were read by immunoSEQ multiplex PCR, and TCRdb kept only the in-frame ones, dropping some. This table has about 12,000 clones, nearly 80% appearing once. The sequenced sample was CD4+ or CD8+ T cells sorted from blood, obtained in a trial of the OX40 agonist ivuxolimab. All receptors derive from an adult with an advanced solid tumor such as melanoma, head and neck, liver or kidney cancer.

This clone was seen only once. This rearrangement joins TRBV6-1 to TRBJ2-7, with D perhaps TRBD2 (5 bases). The V gene lost 3 bases and the J gene lost 2 bases, with 14 bases spanning the gap. This CDR3 has 15 amino acids. Germline values: CDR1 MNHNS, CDR2 SASEGT. CDR3 residues: CASSERASAPYEQYF. Here the CDR3 DNA reads TGTGCCAGCAGTGAGCGGGCCTCAGCTCCCTACGAGCAGTACTTC.

The chain employs TRBV10-3 and TRBJ2-7, with TRBD2 matching 11 bases. The CDR3 runs 15 residues. V trimming: 6 bases; J trimming: 4 bases; junction bases outside the gene matches: 8. Germline V gives CDR1 ENHRY, CDR2 SYGVKD. The CDR3 coding sequence is TGTGCCATCAGCGAGACTAGCGGGATCGGTTACGAGCAGTACTTC. Amino acids: CAISETSGIGYEQYF.

V and J are TRBV4-3 and TRBJ1-5, with TRBD1 matching over 7 bases. The CDR3 length is 15 residues. V shed 4 bases and J 6 bases; nucleotides not matched to a gene: 9. In germline, CDR1 is LGHNA, CDR2 YSLEER. Here the CDR3 DNA reads TGCGCCAGCAGCCCTACACAGGGGACGTTTCAGCCCCAGCATTTT. Translation gives CASSPTQGTFQPQHF.

The chain carries TRBV5-1 and TRBJ1-1, with D possibly being TRBD1 (6 bases). This CDR3 has 15 amino acids. Trimming removed 1 base from V and 0 bases from J, with 10 bases in between. Germline assignment: CDR1 SGHRS and CDR2 YFSETQ. The CDR3 region has the DNA TGCGCCAGCAGCTTGAAGGGGGATATGAACACTGAAGCTTTCTTT. Protein sequence: CASSLKGDMNTEAFF.

This chain links TRBV6-5 with TRBJ2-7; D unclear. V lost 2 bases and J 0 bases, leaving 5 bases between the germline ends. The CDR3 spans 13 residues. Germline V gene sequence: CDR1 MNHEY, CDR2 SVGAGI. The DNA for the CDR3 is TGTGCCAGCAGTTACGGACCCTCCTACGAGCAGTACTTC. This translates into CASSYGPSYEQYF.

This rearrangement joins TRBV7-9 to TRBJ1-1; D remains ambiguous. Looked up from germline, CDR1 is SEHNR and CDR2 is FQNEAQ (reference sequence). Trimming shortened V by 5 bases and J by 7 bases, and 14 bases separated the two germline ends. The CDR3 sequence is 13 residues long. CDR3 DNA sequence: TGTGCCAGCAGCCTAACAAATCGTGTTGAAGCTTTCTTT. It specifies CASSLTNRVEAFF.

The genes are TRBV5-4 and TRBJ2-7; 11 nucleotides match TRBD2. Germline CDR1 and CDR2: SGHNT and YYREEE (reference sequence). The CDR3 totals 15 residues. V lost 5 bases and J lost 7; bases outside the gene matches: 11. CDR3 region: CASSNGLAGPGEQYF. CDR3 sequence (DNA): TGTGCCAGCAGTAACGGACTAGCGGGTCCGGGGGAGCAGTACTTC.

The table lists this clone with a count of one. V is TRBV4-1 and J is TRBJ2-3; 9 bases match TRBD1. The CDR3 extends over 17 amino acids. Trimming at V came to 1 base and at J to 1 base, leaving 6 bases not matched to a gene. CDR1 MGHRA and CDR2 YSYEKL come from the germline V gene. CDR3 in amino acids: CASSQGPGQGGTDTQYF. The CDR3 coding sequence is TGCGCCAGCAGCCAAGGACCGGGACAGGGAGGCACAGATACGCAGTATTTT.

This chain connects TRBV14 to TRBJ2-7; tentatively, D is TRBD1 (5 bases). The germline CDR1 and CDR2 sequences are SGHDN and FVKESK. The CDR3 contains 13 residues. V lost 4 bases, J lost 3 bases, and 10 bases lay in between. The CDR3, as DNA: TGTGCCAGCAGCCCAGGGATAGGCTACGAGCAGTACTTC. Protein: CASSPGIGYEQYF.

This clone is medium-sized within its sample. The gene calls are TRBV27 and TRBJ2-1; possible D gene TRBD2, 6 bases. The length of the CDR3 is 17 residues. The germline V gene encodes CDR1 MNHEY and CDR2 SMNVEV (reference sequence). The V end lost 4 bases, the J end lost 0 bases, and 16 bases lay between the germline ends. CDR3 amino acids: CASSSTGSSHSYNEQFF. The CDR3, as DNA: TGTGCCAGCAGTTCTACCGGGAGCAGCCACTCCTACAATGAGCAGTTCTTC.

This chain joins TRBV9 and TRBJ2-5; D is unclear. CDR1 SGDLS and CDR2 YYNGEE come from the germline V gene. The CDR3 is 15 residues long. V was cut by 4 bases and J by 7 bases, with 20 bases left in between. CDR3 coding DNA: TGTGCCAGCAGCACGAGAGACTGGAACGGCGGGACCCAGTACTTC. Protein product: CASSTRDWNGGTQYF.

The V and J genes are TRBV7-8 and TRBJ2-5; 10 nucleotides line up with TRBD1. The CDR3 loop spans 15 amino acids. J was trimmed by 2 bases and V by 1 base; bases with no gene match: 1. Germline values: CDR1 SGHVS, CDR2 FQNEAQ. The CDR3 here is CASSLGTGGQETQYF. The CDR3, as DNA: TGTGCCAGCAGCTTAGGGACAGGGGGGCAAGAGACCCAGTACTTC.

For this clone: Its ends do not fully match the called genes, so a read error is possible. The chain uses TRBV7-7 and TRBJ2-1, with D unclear. Germline CDR1 and CDR2: SSHAT and FNYEAQ (reference sequence). The CDR3 has 15 amino acids. For the CDR3, the DNA is TGTGCTAGCAGCTTAGCTCCCAGCTCCTACAATGAGCAGTTCTTC. It specifies CASSLAPSSYNEQFF.

This clone showed up just a few times. The chain links TRBV2 to TRBJ1-4, with D maybe TRBD1 (5 bases). The CDR3 totals 15 residues. V was clipped by 1 base and J by 4 bases, with 10 bases between them. Germline lookup yields CDR1 SNHLY and CDR2 FYNNEI. The CDR3, as DNA: TGTGCCAGCAGTGAAGAGGGGCGGCTTAATGAAAAACTGTTTTTT. The encoded protein is CASSEEGRLNEKLFF.

DNA of the CDR3: TGTGCCAGCAGTTTTGCCGGGACTAGCGGATTCAATGAGCAGTTCTTC. It translates to CASSFAGTSGFNEQFF. The V gene is TRBV28, the J gene TRBJ2-1, with 11 positions matching TRBD2. Germline CDR1 MDHEN, CDR2 SYDVKM. The length of the CDR3 is 16 residues. V was clipped by 3 bases and J by 6 bases; unmatched bases: 7. The whole variable domain, filled in from reference TRBV28 and TRBJ2-1, reads DVKVTQSSRYLVKRTGEKVFLECVQDMDHENMFWYRQDPGLGLRLIYFSYDVKMKEKGDIPEGYSVSREKKERFSLILESASTNQTSMYLCASSFAGTSGFNEQFFGPGTRLTVL.

The chain uses TRBV19 and TRBJ2-6; 9 nucleotides match TRBD1. CDR1 is LNHDA and CDR2 is SQIVND in the germline V gene (reference sequence). The junction had 7 bases not matched to a gene; V was cut back by 7 bases and J by 0 bases. The CDR3 contains 17 residues. The CDR3 DNA is TGTGCCAGTACGAGGACAGGGGCCAGCTCTGGGGCCAACGTCCTGACTTTC. This codes for CASTRTGASSGANVLTF.

The CDR3 coding sequence is TGCAGCGTTGAGGGGGGACAAGAGACCCAGTACTTC. Translated, it gives CSVEGGQETQYF. The V gene is TRBV29-1, the J gene TRBJ2-5; D is possibly TRBD2 (6 bases). This CDR3 comprises 12 residues. The V end lost 3 bases, the J end lost 2 bases, and 7 bases lay between the germline ends. The germline V gene encodes CDR1 SQVTM and CDR2 ANQGSEA.

The chain has TRBV28 and TRBJ2-3; D uncertain. This CDR3 spans 11 amino acids. Germline values: CDR1 MDHEN, CDR2 SYDVKM. V was shortened by 4 bases and J by 9 bases, with 8 bases between the two germline ends. In DNA form, the CDR3 reads TGTGCCAGCAGTTCGGAAGAGACGCAGTATTTT. Translated, it gives CASSSEETQYF.

The rearrangement links TRBV9 to TRBJ2-7, with a tentative D call TRBD2 (6 bases). The CDR3 is made up of 15 amino acids. Germline V lookup: CDR1 SGDLS, CDR2 YYNGEE. Trimming took off 0 bases at V and 3 bases at J, with 13 bases between the two ends. The CDR3 reads CASSVGPSAGYEQYF. The DNA of the CDR3 is TGTGCCAGCAGCGTAGGTCCTAGCGCGGGCTACGAGCAGTACTTC. Supplemented by reference TRBV9 and TRBJ2-7, the full variable domain reads DSGVTQTPKHLITATGQRVTLRCSPRSGDLSVYWYQQSLDQGLQFLIQYYNGEERAKGNILERFSAQQFPDLHSELNLSSLELGDSALYFCASSVGPSAGYEQYFGPGTRLTVT.

The gene calls are TRBV27 and TRBJ2-5, with D perhaps matching TRBD1 or TRBD2 (5 bases each). The length of the CDR3 is 12 residues. V was clipped by 7 bases and J by 13 bases, with 19 bases between them. Per the germline V gene, CDR1 is MNHEY and CDR2 is SMNVEV (reference sequence). Written as DNA, the CDR3 is TGTGCCAGCACCACGCCGGGACGATCAATGTACTTC. Its translation is CASTTPGRSMYF.

By share, this clone counts as medium-sized. V and J are TRBV29-1 and TRBJ1-3; D is unresolved. CDR1 and CDR2 from the germline V gene are SQVTM and ANQGSEA. V was shortened by 7 bases and J by 5 bases, with 15 bases between the two germline ends. CDR3 length: 13 amino acids. The DNA for the CDR3 is TGCAGCGCCCTCGGGAACTTCAGAAACACCATATATTTT. Protein product: CSALGNFRNTIYF.